The 8 T cell receptor beta chains in this list originate from one sample, sequenced in a study of T cell responses to AZD1222 COVID-19 vaccine. The method was immunoSEQ multiplex PCR; TCRdb's version includes in-frame clones alone and lacks a portion of them. In the table there are 60,000 to 100,000 clones, roughly 90% of which are singletons. The sequences come from peripheral blood, collected on day 0 of AZD1222 vaccination. The receptors come from an adult in good health.

The CDR3 nucleotides read TGTGCCAGCAGTTTCATCGTAGGCACCGGGGAGCTGTTTTTT. Translated: CASSFIVGTGELFF. The gene calls are TRBV28 and TRBJ2-2; the D is unclear. This CDR3 contains 14 residues. Trimming removed 3 bases from V and 4 bases from J, with 9 bases in between. Germline V gene lookup returns CDR1 MDHEN and CDR2 SYDVKM.

This chain connects TRBV24-1 to TRBJ2-1; 14 bases match TRBD2. The CDR3 sequence is 19 residues long. The germline V gene has CDR1 KGHDR and CDR2 SFDVKD. Trimming took 4 bases from V and 0 from J; bases not matched to a gene: 7. CDR3 nucleotides: TGTGCCACCAGTGACACGGGACTAGCGGGAGACCCCTCCTACAATGAGCAGTTCTTC. It encodes CATSDTGLAGDPSYNEQFF.

The chain is built from TRBV18 and TRBJ2-3; 9 positions match TRBD2. Germline assignment: CDR1 KGHSH and CDR2 LQKENI. V gave up 3 bases and J gave up 6 bases; unmatched junction bases: 4. This CDR3 has 14 amino acids. The DNA for the CDR3 is TGTGCCAGCTCACCTTTAGCGGGAGTTGATACGCAGTATTTT. Translated: CASSPLAGVDTQYF.

The chain employs TRBV19 and TRBJ1-5; D is possibly TRBD1 (5 bases). Deletions cut 7 bases from V and 2 bases from J, with 12 bases between. This CDR3 is built from 14 residues. The germline CDR1 and CDR2 sequences are LNHDA and SQIVND (reference sequence). The CDR3 sequence is CASTGVGGNQPQHF. For the CDR3, the DNA is TGTGCCAGTACTGGCGTGGGGGGCAATCAGCCCCAGCATTTT.

This clone came up once. This sequence joins TRBV28 and TRBJ2-7; D perhaps matches TRBD2 (6 bases). CDR3 size: 13 residues. Trimming removed 3 bases at V and 4 bases at J, with 10 bases between. Germline-derived CDR1 and CDR2 are MDHEN and SYDVKM. The CDR3 DNA sequence: TGTGCCAGCAGTTTTGGGGGGAAGTACGAGCAGTACTTC. Encoded protein: CASSFGGKYEQYF.

V gene TRBV5-1 combines with J gene TRBJ2-3; D is perhaps TRBD1 (5 bases). Germline assignment: CDR1 SGHRS and CDR2 YFSETQ. With 7 bases removed from V and 4 bases from J, the gap between germline ends came to 22 bases. This CDR3 comprises 16 residues. CDR3 sequence: CASSPPGSQGADTQYF. DNA of the CDR3: TGCGCCAGCTCGCCCCCAGGTTCGCAGGGCGCAGATACGCAGTATTTT.

This clone was detected only a few times. The rearrangement joins TRBV7-9 to TRBJ1-2; TRBD1 agrees at 7 bases. Germline CDR1 and CDR2: SEHNR and FQNEAQ (reference sequence). This CDR3 region has 14 residues. V shed 5 bases, J shed 3 bases, and the junction held 6 bases outside the gene matches. In nucleotides, the CDR3 is TGTGCCAGCAGCAAGATCCAGGGGGACTATGGCTACACCTTC. Residues: CASSKIQGDYGYTF.

The chain has TRBV2 and TRBJ1-2; D uncertain. From germline, CDR1 is SNHLY and CDR2 FYNNEI. There are 12 residues in the CDR3. The V end was cut by 7 bases, the J end by 2 bases, with 8 bases between. CDR3 coding DNA: TGTGCCAGCACGGGCCCCAACTATGGCTACACCTTC. It specifies CASTGPNYGYTF.